These 14 T cell receptor beta chains came from one sample sequenced in a study of T cell responses to AZD1222 COVID-19 vaccine. Clones were read by immunoSEQ multiplex PCR, and TCRdb kept only the in-frame ones, dropping some. The repertoire holds approximately 190,000 clones, with approximately 90% as singletons. Sequencing was performed on peripheral blood, taken on day 0 of AZD1222 vaccination. Source of these receptors: an adult in good health.

The chain has TRBV2 and TRBJ1-1; 9 nucleotides line up with TRBD1. This CDR3 spans 14 amino acids. V lost 6 bases, J lost 5 bases, and 7 bases stayed unmatched. Germline V gene sequence: CDR1 SNHLY, CDR2 FYNNEI. This CDR3 is CASRPTGGPTEAFF. CDR3 in DNA: TGTGCCAGCAGGCCGACAGGGGGTCCGACTGAAGCTTTCTTT.

This chain links TRBV2 with TRBJ2-3; D is perhaps TRBD2 (6 bases). CDR1 and CDR2 (germline): SNHLY, FYNNEI. The CDR3 extends over 13 amino acids. V lost 6 bases to trimming and J lost 2 bases, with 9 bases between them. The DNA for the CDR3 is TGTGCCAGCAGCGGGGAGGCCACAGATACGCAGTATTTT. It is translated as CASSGEATDTQYF. Complete variable domain (other parts from reference TRBV2 and TRBJ2-3): EPEVTQTPSHQVTQMGQEVILRCVPISNHLYFYWYRQILGQKVEFLVSFYNNEISEKSEIFDDQFSVERPDGSNFTLKIRSTKLEDSAMYFCASSGEATDTQYFGPGTRLTVL.

V usage is TRBV5-1 and J usage is TRBJ1-3; possible D gene TRBD1, 5 bases. The V end lost 3 bases, the J end lost 4 bases, and 8 bases lay between the germline ends. CDR1 SGHRS and CDR2 YFSETQ come from the germline V gene. This CDR3 comprises 13 residues. CDR3 in amino acids: CASSSGMGNTIYF. CDR3 DNA sequence: TGCGCCAGCAGCTCAGGGATGGGAAACACCATATATTTT.

This clone was counted once. The chain combines TRBV6-5 with TRBJ2-7; D unclear. The CDR3 length is 12 residues. The germline V gene encodes CDR1 MNHEY and CDR2 SVGAGI. The V end lost 9 bases, the J end lost 3 bases, and 12 bases lay between the germline ends. The CDR3 is CASGTEVYEQYF. The CDR3 nucleotides are TGTGCCAGTGGTACGGAAGTCTACGAGCAGTACTTC.

The chain couples TRBV9 to TRBJ2-1, with TRBD1 identical over 8 bases. The junction had 10 bases not matched to a gene; V was cut back by 3 bases and J by 8 bases. CDR1 is SGDLS and CDR2 is YYNGEE in the germline V gene. The CDR3 loop spans 15 amino acids. In DNA form, the CDR3 reads TGTGCCAGCAGCGAACGGACAGGGAAAGTCTATGAGCAGTTCTTC. Protein: CASSERTGKVYEQFF.

The chain combines TRBV5-1 with TRBJ2-7; TRBD2 agrees at 9 bases. Looked up from germline, CDR1 is SGHRS and CDR2 is YFSETQ. The V gene end was trimmed by 2 bases and the J gene end by 0 bases; junction bases not matched to a gene: 3. The CDR3 loop spans 15 amino acids. For the CDR3, the DNA is TGCGCCAGCAGCTTTTCAGCGGGGGGCTCCTACGAGCAGTACTTC. Translation gives CASSFSAGGSYEQYF.

The chain couples TRBV4-1 to TRBJ1-4; 10 nucleotides line up with TRBD1. The CDR3 loop spans 15 amino acids. Trimming cost V 3 bases and J 8 bases; bases outside gene matches: 6. The germline V gene has CDR1 MGHRA and CDR2 YSYEKL. The CDR3 sequence: CASSQTSGQGEKLFF. The CDR3 DNA reads TGCGCCAGCAGCCAGACCTCGGGACAGGGGGAAAAACTGTTTTTT.

The V call is TRBV2, the J call TRBJ1-4; TRBD1 agrees at 7 bases. Germline-derived CDR1 and CDR2 are SNHLY and FYNNEI. Trimming at V came to 8 bases and at J to 3 bases, leaving 3 bases not matched to a gene. CDR3 size: 13 residues. CDR3 sequence: CASRDSSNEKLFF. CDR3 nucleotides: TGTGCCAGCCGGGACAGTTCTAATGAAAAACTGTTTTTT.

This chain links TRBV29-1 with TRBJ1-2; TRBD1 might be the D (5 bases). The CDR3 sequence is 12 residues long. Germline V gene sequence: CDR1 SQVTM, CDR2 ANQGSEA. Trimming shortened V by 3 bases and J by 3 bases, and 8 bases separated the two germline ends. CDR3 sequence (DNA): TGCAGCGTTGAGGGACTATACTATGGCTACACCTTC. It is translated as CSVEGLYYGYTF.

The J gene is TRBJ1-1, the V gene TRBV27; 8 nucleotides agree with TRBD1. Per germline, CDR1 MNHEY and CDR2 SMNVEV (reference sequence). The trim removed 3 bases at V and 5 bases at J, leaving 5 bases unmatched. This CDR3 comprises 14 residues. CDR3 nucleotides: TGTGCCAGCAGTTTTCCGGACAGGGTGACTGAAGCTTTCTTT. It codes for CASSFPDRVTEAFF.

The chain employs TRBV12-5 and TRBJ1-1, with D perhaps matching TRBD1 (6 bases). The CDR3 runs to 11 residues. The V end was cut by 4 bases, the J end by 12 bases, with 12 bases between. Germline V gene data show CDR1 as LGHNT and CDR2 as FRNRAP. Written as DNA, the CDR3 is TGTGCTAGTGGTTCGACAGGTTTGACTTTCTTT. It is translated as CASGSTGLTFF.

As regards this clone: The same CDR3 can be traced to other DNA sequences in this sample. The J gene is TRBJ2-5, the V gene TRBV5-1; weak D call: TRBD1 (5 bases). This CDR3 contains 15 residues. CDR1 is SGHRS and CDR2 is YFSETQ in the germline V gene. The ends were cut back, 0 bases at V and 4 bases at J, with 13 bases in the middle. The CDR3, as DNA: TGCGCCAGCAGCTTGGCGTTGGGGCAGGGAGAGACCCAGTACTTC. Protein product: CASSLALGQGETQYF. Together with reference TRBV5-1 and TRBJ2-5, the CDR3 gives the full variable domain: KAGVTQTPRYLIKTRGQQVTLSCSPISGHRSVSWYQQTPGQGLQFLFEYFSETQRNKGNFPGRFSGRQFSNSRSEMNVSTLELGDSALYLCASSLALGQGETQYFGPGTRLLVL.

The chain employs TRBV19 and TRBJ1-5, with TRBD1 identical over 9 bases. Trimming at V came to 8 bases and at J to 6 bases, leaving 17 bases not matched to a gene. The CDR3 sequence is 17 residues long. CDR1 is LNHDA, CDR2 SQIVND, per germline (reference sequence). CDR3 nucleotide sequence: TGTGCCAGTTCTCCCCCCCCTACAGGGGGCAGAGGTCAGCCCCAGCATTTT. Translation: CASSPPPTGGRGQPQHF.

The chain links TRBV7-9 to TRBJ1-1, with 7 bases identical to TRBD1. Germline CDR1 SEHNR, CDR2 FQNEAQ (reference sequence). This CDR3 is 17 amino acids long. V lost 2 bases to trimming and J lost 4 bases; unmatched junction nucleotides: 13. CDR3 DNA: TGTGCCAGCAGCTTACCGAACAGCAGGGGGAGCAGCACTGAAGCTTTCTTT. As protein: CASSLPNSRGSSTEAFF.